What follows describes a single T cell receptor beta chain. The antigen is undetermined. The sample is drawn from a study of T cells after yellow fever vaccination. General study points: The study re-detected most primary-vaccination clones after the booster (96% CD4, just over 85% CD8). Clonotypes found in both CD4 and CD8 compartments made up a small share. Highly abundant clonotypes carried over from the bulk population could end up in FACS-sorted repertoires as contaminants.

Production of TCR cDNA was by 5'RACE template switching, which also added a universal primer site and UMIs. Each CDR3 protein gets one entry after TCRdb re-called the 5' RACE reads with MiXCR. The sample records 450,000 to 550,000 distinct CDR3 sequences, 15% to 20% being singletons. V trimming: 1 base; J trimming: 3 bases; junction bases outside the gene matches: 6. There are 15 residues in the CDR3. Per germline, CDR1 LGHNA and CDR2 YNFKEQ. The genes are TRBV4-2 and TRBJ2-7, with 7 positions matching TRBD2. Sequenced material: PBMCs, taken 15 days after the yellow fever booster vaccination. The sequence was obtained from a man aged 25-45 years who received the YFV17D yellow fever vaccine. CDR3 residues: CASSQASGTDYEQYF. CDR3 in DNA: TGTGCCAGCAGCCAAGCTAGCGGAACTGACTACGAGCAGTACTTC.